The clone carrying this T cell receptor (beta chain) was seen many times. Between the trimmed V and J ends, which lost 0 bases and 7 bases, there was a span of 14 bases. CDR1 is KGHDR and CDR2 is SFDVKD in the germline V gene. The CDR3 is 15 amino acids. This sample is drawn from a study of T cells in Graves' hyperthyroidism and ophthalmopathy. Study summary: At the time of initial diagnosis and before any treatment, peripheral blood was collected.

The PBMCs were sourced from fresh peripheral blood (around 9.3 ml). Amplified TCR beta CDR3 regions came from RNA transcripts. First-round RT-PCR targeting the TCR CDR3 was performed with the HTBI primer set. TCRdb re-called the multiplex PCR reads through MiXCR, storing one row per CDR3 protein. The table has approximately 360,000 distinct CDR3 sequences, 15% to 18% seen once. Sequenced input: blood. This TCR was sampled from a woman between 18 and 29 years old with Graves' hyperthyroidism that later progressed to Graves' ophthalmopathy. The chain is built from TRBV24-1 and TRBJ2-5; maybe TRBD1 (5 bases). CDR3 DNA: TGTGCCACCAGTGATTTGGACAGAGCTGTGGGGACCCAGTACTTC. Protein product: CATSDLDRAVGTQYF.